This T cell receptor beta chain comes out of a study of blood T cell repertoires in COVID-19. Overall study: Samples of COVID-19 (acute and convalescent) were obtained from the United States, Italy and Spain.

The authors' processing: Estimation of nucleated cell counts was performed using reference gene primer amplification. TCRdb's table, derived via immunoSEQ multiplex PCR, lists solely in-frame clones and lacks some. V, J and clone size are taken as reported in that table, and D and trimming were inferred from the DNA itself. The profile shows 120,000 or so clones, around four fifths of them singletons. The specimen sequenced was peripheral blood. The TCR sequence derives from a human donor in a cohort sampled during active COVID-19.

CDR3 sequence reads: CASSLARAAGTDTQYF. CDR3 DNA: TGTGCCAGCAGCTTAGCGCGGGCAGCCGGCACAGATACGCAGTATTTT. The gene calls are TRBV7-2 and TRBJ2-3; TRBD2 might be the D (5 bases). V dropped 0 bases and J dropped 1 base, with 11 bases sitting between them. Looked up from germline, CDR1 is SGHTA and CDR2 is FQGNSA. CDR3 length: 16 residues.